The 18 T cell receptor beta chains below were found in one sample sequenced in a study of blood T cell repertoires in COVID-19. Measured with immunoSEQ multiplex PCR; TCRdb has only the in-frame clones, and not every one. The sample has some 380,000 clones; more than 70% are singletons. The sequenced material came from PBMCs or T cells enriched from blood (not recorded which). Receptors were obtained from a man between 25 and 39 years old who had recovered from COVID-19.

V gene TRBV27 combines with J gene TRBJ1-2; TRBD1 matches 7 bases. V was clipped by 7 bases and J by 7 bases; unmatched bases: 12. Germline assignment: CDR1 MNHEY and CDR2 SMNVEV (reference sequence). This CDR3 has 14 amino acids. CDR3 in DNA: TGTGCCAGCACCCGCCCTGGGGGGACAGTTGGCTACACCTTC. Amino acid sequence: CASTRPGGTVGYTF.

The rearrangement links TRBV5-1 to TRBJ2-1; D unresolved. Germline V lookup: CDR1 SGHRS, CDR2 YFSETQ. Trimming stripped 1 base from V and 5 bases from J, with 10 bases between. This CDR3 contains 14 residues. The DNA for the CDR3 is TGCGCCAGCAGCTTGCTCCTACCGAACAATGAGCAGTTCTTC. This codes for CASSLLLPNNEQFF.

The chain recombines TRBV27 with TRBJ1-2; a weak D match, TRBD1 (5 bases). The germline V and J ends were trimmed by 3 bases and 5 bases, with 16 bases remaining between them. Per germline, CDR1 MNHEY and CDR2 SMNVEV (reference sequence). The CDR3 runs 15 residues. The CDR3 reads CASSLAVTGDYGYTF. CDR3 in DNA: TGTGCCAGCAGTTTGGCGGTGACGGGGGATTATGGCTACACCTTC.

The rearrangement uses TRBV21-1 and TRBJ1-2; the table's TRBD1 call for D was not verified on the DNA. TRBV21-1 is listed as a pseudogene. The length of the CDR3 is 16 residues. CDR3 region: CASSKAGAPRNYGYTF. The DNA for the CDR3 is TGTGCCAGCAGCAAAGCAGGGGCGCCGCGAAACTATGGCTACACCTTC.

The count of this clone is one. The chain uses TRBV10-3 and TRBJ2-7; perhaps TRBD1 as D (6 bases). V lost 4 bases and J lost 2, with 12 bases in between. The CDR3 sequence is 14 residues long. Germline CDR1 and CDR2: ENHRY and SYGVKD. This CDR3 is CAISGEQGAYEQYF. The CDR3, as DNA: TGTGCCATCAGTGGGGAACAGGGCGCCTACGAGCAGTACTTC.

The chain combines TRBV28 with TRBJ1-2; 8 nucleotides line up with TRBD1. V lost 5 bases to trimming and J lost 2 bases; unmatched junction nucleotides: 7. CDR1 and CDR2 (germline): MDHEN, SYDVKM. This CDR3 comprises 15 residues. In nucleotides, the CDR3 is TGTGCCAGCAGTACCAGGACAGGGAAGAACTATGGCTACACCTTC. Its protein is CASSTRTGKNYGYTF.

The V gene is TRBV12-5, the J gene TRBJ2-7, with D unresolved. Germline V lookup: CDR1 LGHNT, CDR2 FRNRAP. This CDR3 comprises 12 residues. Trimming stripped 2 bases from V and 6 bases from J, with 8 bases between. The CDR3 DNA is TGTGCTAGTGGTTTGCCCCCCCTCGAGCAGTACTTC. This gives the protein CASGLPPLEQYF.

Concerning this clone: The final CDR3 position lacks the conserved phenylalanine or tryptophan, pointing to a likely read error. No DNA is shown, since the ends of the CDR3 on it are uncertain; the CDR3 is the one TCRdb lists. V gene TRBV10-3 combines with J gene TRBJ1-1. Counting both end residues, the CDR3 totals 13 amino acids. Per germline, CDR1 ENHRY and CDR2 SYGVKD. CDR3 loop: CAISEDFFGAVII.

To note about this clone: The same CDR3 can be traced to other DNA sequences in this sample. The V and J genes are TRBV20-1 and TRBJ1-2; tentatively, D is TRBD1 (6 bases). Germline values: CDR1 DFQATT, CDR2 SNEGSKA (reference sequence). This CDR3 region has 11 residues. Trimming stripped 5 bases from V and 4 bases from J, with 8 bases between. The DNA for the CDR3 is TGCAGTGCTGGGGACATCTATGGCTACACCTTC. This sequence encodes CSAGDIYGYTF.

This sequence joins TRBV27 and TRBJ1-1; D is perhaps TRBD1 (5 bases). V lost 4 bases to trimming and J lost 4 bases, with 19 bases between them. The CDR3 runs 16 residues. Germline V gives CDR1 MNHEY, CDR2 SMNVEV (reference sequence). This CDR3 reads CASSWVTRPGGTEAFF. Here the CDR3 DNA reads TGTGCCAGCAGTTGGGTAACCCGACCCGGGGGCACTGAAGCTTTCTTT.

The chain combines TRBV30 with TRBJ1-1; D is uncertain. V gave up 0 bases and J gave up 3 bases, with 11 bases separating them. This CDR3 is built from 14 residues. Looked up from germline, CDR1 is GTSNPN and CDR2 is SVGIG (reference sequence). CDR3 DNA: TGTGCCTGGAGTGTACGTGGCGGGGACACTGAAGCTTTCTTT. This sequence encodes CAWSVRGGDTEAFF.

J is TRBJ2-7 and V is TRBV4-1; 7 positions match TRBD1. CDR1 and CDR2 (germline): MGHRA, YSYEKL. The trim removed 10 bases at V and 1 base at J, leaving 13 bases unmatched. CDR3 size: 15 residues. CDR3 sequence: CATATSTGVSYEQYF. The CDR3 nucleotides read TGCGCCACCGCCACCTCTACAGGGGTATCCTACGAGCAGTACTTC.

This sequence joins TRBV11-2 and TRBJ2-2; a possible D gene is TRBD1 (5 bases). V was pared by 5 bases and J by 9 bases, with 16 bases between. CDR1 and CDR2 (germline): SGHAT, FQNNGV. CDR3 length: 14 residues. The CDR3 bases are TGTGCCAGCAGCCCGTCAGGGTCGCACCGGGAGCTGTTTTTT. It encodes CASSPSGSHRELFF.

The chain has TRBV11-2 and TRBJ2-7, with a tentative D call TRBD2 (5 bases). CDR1 and CDR2 from the germline V gene are SGHAT and FQNNGV. Trimming took off 1 base at V and 3 bases at J, with 13 bases between the two ends. The CDR3 has 15 residues. In DNA, the CDR3 is TGTGCCAGCAGCTTAGTCCGGGATGCCGACTACGAGCAGTACTTC. The encoded protein is CASSLVRDADYEQYF.

V usage is TRBV5-4 and J usage is TRBJ1-6, with unresolved D. The V end was cut by 3 bases, the J end by 10 bases, with 11 bases between. Per the germline V gene, CDR1 is SGHNT and CDR2 is YYREEE (reference sequence). The CDR3 sequence is 13 residues long. CDR3 region: CASSSRLMSPLHF. The CDR3, as DNA: TGTGCCAGCAGCTCCCGACTAATGTCACCCCTCCACTTT.

The rearrangement uses TRBV5-1 and TRBJ1-1; D is ambiguous. Between the trimmed V and J ends, which lost 1 base and 4 bases, there was a span of 20 bases. The CDR3 runs to 17 residues. CDR1 SGHRS and CDR2 YFSETQ come from the germline V gene. The CDR3 DNA sequence: TGCGCCAGCAGCTTGAGAACAGCTGAGCTCTGGGCCACTGAAGCTTTCTTT. Its translation: CASSLRTAELWATEAFF.

V usage is TRBV7-2 and J usage is TRBJ2-7; D is unclear. Trimming stripped 5 bases from V and 6 bases from J, with 11 bases between. Germline assignment: CDR1 SGHTA and CDR2 FQGNSA. The CDR3 covers 12 residues. The CDR3 DNA sequence: TGTGCCAGCAGCCTTAGAGCCCTCGAGCAGTACTTC. Protein product: CASSLRALEQYF.

The chain couples TRBV7-9 to TRBJ2-5; 7 bases fit TRBD2. This CDR3 spans 13 amino acids. Germline loops: CDR1 SEHNR, CDR2 FQNEAQ (reference sequence). J was trimmed by 3 bases and V by 7 bases; bases with no gene match: 5. CDR3 in amino acids: CASTLGGEETQYF. CDR3 coding DNA: TGTGCCAGCACCCTGGGGGGGGAAGAGACCCAGTACTTC.